This T cell receptor (beta chain) was identified during a study of blood T cells in healthy people across ages. Concerning this clonotype: What it recognizes is unknown.

Alongside a J-beta primer mix, a sample-barcoded 5' primer served in a second PCR lasting roughly 6 to 12 cycles. TCRdb ran MiXCR on the 5' RACE reads and lists one entry per CDR3 protein. Here the sample spans more than 800,000 distinct CDR3 sequences, roughly 26% being singletons. Broader study findings: A roughly linear fall in TCR beta diversity per million T cells was seen with increasing age. CMV infection status of these donors was not known.

The sequenced material came from blood. The TCR originated in a woman older than 75 in good health.

CDR3: CSAREQGNSGEQYF. The CDR3 DNA reads TGCAGTGCTAGAGAACAGGGCAATTCGGGGGAGCAGTACTTC. This chain joins TRBV20-1 and TRBJ2-7; a possible D gene is TRBD1 (6 bases). CDR1 is DFQATT and CDR2 is SNEGSKA in the germline V gene (reference sequence). V was shortened by 0 bases and J by 7 bases, with 16 bases between the two germline ends. This CDR3 region has 14 residues.